A selection of T cell receptor beta chains follows, all from one sample in a study of shared clonotypes between healthy human individuals. This table comes from immunoSEQ multiplex PCR, and its TCRdb copy is limited to in-frame clones, with some not included. Among 1,500,000 or so clones listed, around 98.5% were seen once. The specimen sequenced was naive CD4+ T cells sorted from blood. These receptors were collected from a man younger than 45 in good health. Each CDR3 is given with its conserved first and last residue. A D gene is named only where the DNA matches it firmly. The size of a clone is reported for some rows only, either as once, few or many, or as a class for expanded clones.

CDR3nt,CDR3aa,v_gene,j_gene,d_gene,abundance
TGTGCCAGCAGTTCTCCCCTCTACAATGAGCAGTTCTTC,CASSSPLYNEQFF,TRBV6-5,TRBJ2-1,-,-
TGCAGTGCGGGGGGGGACTATGGCTACACCTTC,CSAGGDYGYTF,TRBV20-1,TRBJ1-2,-,-
TGTGCCAGCAGCTTGGCCGGGAGACTCGACGAGCAGTACTTC,CASSLAGRLDEQYF,TRBV5-4,TRBJ2-7,-,-
TGTGCCAGCAGTGCCGGGACAGGGGGCTGGAGCAATCAGCCCCAGCATTTT,CASSAGTGGWSNQPQHF,TRBV28,TRBJ1-5,TRBD1,-
TGTGCCAGAAGCAAACCCCCTCTGGCGGGCAATCAGCCCCAGCATTTT,CARSKPPLAGNQPQHF,TRBV5-3,TRBJ1-5,-,once
TGTGCCAGCAGCGTGTCGACAGGGGGCTCTATTGGGGAAAAACTGTTTTTT,CASSVSTGGSIGEKLFF,TRBV9,TRBJ1-4,TRBD1,-
TGTGCCAGCAGTGAAGCGCTTTCCGGGAATCAGCCCCAGCATTTT,CASSEALSGNQPQHF,TRBV6-1,TRBJ1-5,-,-
TGTGCCAGCAGCCTGTTGACAGGGGTAACCTTATACGAGCAGTACTTC,CASSLLTGVTLYEQYF,TRBV5-5,TRBJ2-7,TRBD1,-
TGTGCCAGCAGCTTTGTCGGTCCGGGTCAGCCCCAGCATTTT,CASSFVGPGQPQHF,TRBV28,TRBJ1-5,-,-
TGCGCCAGCAGCTTGCCGCACCTAGAGACCCAGTACTTC,CASSLPHLETQYF,TRBV5-1,TRBJ2-5,-,-
TGTGCCAGTAGGGAGGGACAGACATTGGGCGTAGGCAATCAGCCCCAGCATTTT,CASREGQTLGVGNQPQHF,TRBV19,TRBJ1-5,TRBD1,-
TGTGCCAGCTCACCGCCCGGGTGGGGCAGAAACAATGAGCAGTTCTTC,CASSPPGWGRNNEQFF,TRBV18,TRBJ2-1,-,-
TGTGCCAGCAGTGGCCGGGGGTTTACAGATACGCAGTATTTT,CASSGRGFTDTQYF,TRBV6-1,TRBJ2-3,-,-
TGTGCCAGCAGTGAAGCGTGGTTTTTGGGGCGGCAGCCCCAGCATTTT,CASSEAWFLGRQPQHF,TRBV2,TRBJ1-5,-,-
TGTGCCAGCAGCCTCCCCGGGGGAATAGGCCAGTTCTTC,CASSLPGGIGQFF,TRBV11-2,TRBJ2-1,-,-
TGTGCCAGCAGCCAAGATCCAACCGCTCGGGACCACGAGCAGTACTTC,CASSQDPTARDHEQYF,TRBV4-2,TRBJ2-7,-,-
TGTGCCAGCAGCTCAACAACAGGAATCCAATACAATGAGCAGTTCTTC,CASSSTTGIQYNEQFF,TRBV5-6,TRBJ2-1,-,-
TGCGCCAGCAGCCCCCGGGCAGAGGGGAACATTCAGTACTTC,CASSPRAEGNIQYF,TRBV5-1,TRBJ2-4,-,-
TGTGCCAGCAGCGCCGCCCGGGTCGGGAGTTTGGCCGGGGAGCTGTTTTTT,CASSAARVGSLAGELFF,TRBV9,TRBJ2-2,-,-
TGCGCCAGCAGTTTCGAAGGTGGGACGCAGTATTTT,CASSFEGGTQYF,TRBV5-1,TRBJ2-3,-,-
TGTGCCAGCAGCCCCCGGACAAACTTCTATGGCTACACCTTC,CASSPRTNFYGYTF,TRBV5-6,TRBJ1-2,-,-
TGTGCCAGCAGCTTAGCCCGGACTAGCGTGGAGTTCCTCTACGAGCAGTACTTC,CASSLARTSVEFLYEQYF,TRBV7-2,TRBJ2-7,TRBD2,-
TGCAGCGCTCTGGAGATTATTAGCACAGATACGCAGTATTTT,CSALEIISTDTQYF,TRBV29-1,TRBJ2-3,-,-
TGTGCCAGCCTTCCGAGGGACTCTCAGTACTTC,CASLPRDSQYF,TRBV27,TRBJ2-4,-,-
TGTGCCAGCAGCATGGGACAGCTCACCAGGGAGCAGTACTTC,CASSMGQLTREQYF,TRBV7-2,TRBJ2-7,TRBD1,once
TGTGCCAGCAGCTCACCTACTCATGCTCGGACTGAAGCTTTCTTT,CASSSPTHARTEAFF,TRBV11-2,TRBJ1-1,-,-
TGTGCCAGCAGTAACTTACCATTTGGGGGGCCATGGGGCTACGAGCAGTACTTC,CASSNLPFGGPWGYEQYF,TRBV27,TRBJ2-7,-,-
TGTGCCAGCCAGACTAGCGGCAGCTCCTACAATGAGCAGCTCTTC,CASQTSGSSYNEQLF,TRBV19,TRBJ2-1,TRBD2,-
TGTGCCAGCAGCCCCCGGGACAGGGGGCACACCGGGGAGCTGTTTTTT,CASSPRDRGHTGELFF,TRBV27,TRBJ2-2,TRBD1,-
TGTGCCAGCAGTCCGCCCGGAGCAGATACGCAGTATTTT,CASSPPGADTQYF,TRBV27,TRBJ2-3,-,-
TGTGCCAGCAGCCTAGGGGGAGGCGAGCAGTACTTC,CASSLGGGEQYF,TRBV7-9,TRBJ2-7,-,-
TGCAGTGCTAGGGCAAAGGAGCAGTTCTTC,CSARAKEQFF,TRBV20-1,TRBJ2-1,-,-
TGTGCCTGGACGGGCACTTTAACAAACATTCAGTACTTC,CAWTGTLTNIQYF,TRBV30,TRBJ2-4,-,-
TGTGCCAGCAGTTACTGGAGGCAGCAGACCGGGGAGCTGTTTTTT,CASSYWRQQTGELFF,TRBV6-5,TRBJ2-2,-,-
TGTGCCAGCAGTTATGAAGCGGGAGTCTACAATGAGCAGTTCTTC,CASSYEAGVYNEQFF,TRBV6-5,TRBJ2-1,TRBD2,-
TGCGCCAGCAGCCAAGAGAGCCTAGCGGGAGTAACAGATACGCAGTATTTT,CASSQESLAGVTDTQYF,TRBV4-1,TRBJ2-3,TRBD2,-